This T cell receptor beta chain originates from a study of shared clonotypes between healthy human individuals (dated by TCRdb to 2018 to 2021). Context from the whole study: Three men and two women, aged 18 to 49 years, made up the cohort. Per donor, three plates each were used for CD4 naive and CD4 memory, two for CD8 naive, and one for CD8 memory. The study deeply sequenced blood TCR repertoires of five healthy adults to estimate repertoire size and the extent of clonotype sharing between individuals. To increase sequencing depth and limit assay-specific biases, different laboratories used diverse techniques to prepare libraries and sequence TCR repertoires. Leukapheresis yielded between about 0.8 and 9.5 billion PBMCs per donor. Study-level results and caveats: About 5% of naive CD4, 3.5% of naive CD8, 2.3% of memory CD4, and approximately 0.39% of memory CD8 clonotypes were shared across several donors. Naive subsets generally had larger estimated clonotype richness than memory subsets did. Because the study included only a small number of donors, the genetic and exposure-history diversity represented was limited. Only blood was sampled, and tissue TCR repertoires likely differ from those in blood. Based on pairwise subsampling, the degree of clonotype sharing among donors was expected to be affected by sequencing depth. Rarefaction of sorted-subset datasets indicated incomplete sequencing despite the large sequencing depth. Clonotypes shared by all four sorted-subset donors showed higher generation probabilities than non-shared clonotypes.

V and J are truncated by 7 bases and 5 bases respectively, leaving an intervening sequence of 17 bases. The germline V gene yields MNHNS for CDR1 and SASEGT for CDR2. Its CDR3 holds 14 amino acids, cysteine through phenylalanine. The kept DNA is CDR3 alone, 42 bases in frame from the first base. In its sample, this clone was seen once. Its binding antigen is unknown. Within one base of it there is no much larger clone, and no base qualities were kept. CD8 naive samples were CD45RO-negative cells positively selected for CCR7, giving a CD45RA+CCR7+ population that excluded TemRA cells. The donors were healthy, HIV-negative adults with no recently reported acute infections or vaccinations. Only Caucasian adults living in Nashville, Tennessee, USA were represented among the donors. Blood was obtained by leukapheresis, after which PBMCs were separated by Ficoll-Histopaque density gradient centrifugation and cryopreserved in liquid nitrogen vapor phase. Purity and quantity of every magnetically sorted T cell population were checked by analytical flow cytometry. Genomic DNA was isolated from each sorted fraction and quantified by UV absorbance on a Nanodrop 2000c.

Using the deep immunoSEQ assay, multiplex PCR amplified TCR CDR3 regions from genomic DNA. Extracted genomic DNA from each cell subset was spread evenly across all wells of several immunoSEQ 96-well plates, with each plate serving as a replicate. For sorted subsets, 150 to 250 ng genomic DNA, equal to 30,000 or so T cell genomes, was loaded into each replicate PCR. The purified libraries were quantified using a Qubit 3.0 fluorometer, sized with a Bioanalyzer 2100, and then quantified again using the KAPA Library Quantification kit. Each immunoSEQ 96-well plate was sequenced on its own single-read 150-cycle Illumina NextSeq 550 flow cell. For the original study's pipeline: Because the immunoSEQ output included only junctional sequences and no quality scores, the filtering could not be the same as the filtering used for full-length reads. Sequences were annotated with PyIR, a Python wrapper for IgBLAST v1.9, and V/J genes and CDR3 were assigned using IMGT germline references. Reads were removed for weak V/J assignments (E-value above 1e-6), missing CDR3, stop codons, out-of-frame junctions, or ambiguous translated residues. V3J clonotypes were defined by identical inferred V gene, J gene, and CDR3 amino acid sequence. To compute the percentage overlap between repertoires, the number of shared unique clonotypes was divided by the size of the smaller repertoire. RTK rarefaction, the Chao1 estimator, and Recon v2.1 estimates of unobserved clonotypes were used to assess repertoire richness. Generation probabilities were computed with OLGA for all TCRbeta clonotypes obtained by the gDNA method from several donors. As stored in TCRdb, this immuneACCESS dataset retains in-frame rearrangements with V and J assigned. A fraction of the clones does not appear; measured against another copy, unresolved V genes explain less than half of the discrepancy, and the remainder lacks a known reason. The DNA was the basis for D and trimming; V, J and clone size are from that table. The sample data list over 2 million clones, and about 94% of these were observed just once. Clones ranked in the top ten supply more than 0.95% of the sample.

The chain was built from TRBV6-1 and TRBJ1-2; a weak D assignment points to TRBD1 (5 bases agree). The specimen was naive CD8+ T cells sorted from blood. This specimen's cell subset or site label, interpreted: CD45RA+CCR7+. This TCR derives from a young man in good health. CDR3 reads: CASTYFGGEYGYTF. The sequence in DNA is TGTGCCAGCACCTATTTCGGGGGGGAATATGGCTACACCTTC.